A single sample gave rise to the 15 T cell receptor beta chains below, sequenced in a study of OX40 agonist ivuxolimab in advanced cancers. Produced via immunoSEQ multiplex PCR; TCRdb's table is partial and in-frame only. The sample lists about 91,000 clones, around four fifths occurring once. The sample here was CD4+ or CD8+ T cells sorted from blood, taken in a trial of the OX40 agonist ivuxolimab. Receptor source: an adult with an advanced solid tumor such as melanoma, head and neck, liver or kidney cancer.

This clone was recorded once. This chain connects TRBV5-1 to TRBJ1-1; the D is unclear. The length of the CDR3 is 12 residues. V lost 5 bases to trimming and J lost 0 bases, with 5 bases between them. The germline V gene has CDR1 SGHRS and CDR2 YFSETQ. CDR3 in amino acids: CASRAVNTEAFF. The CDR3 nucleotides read TGCGCCAGCAGGGCGGTGAACACTGAAGCTTTCTTT. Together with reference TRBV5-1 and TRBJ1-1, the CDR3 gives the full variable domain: KAGVTQTPRYLIKTRGQQVTLSCSPISGHRSVSWYQQTPGQGLQFLFEYFSETQRNKGNFPGRFSGRQFSNSRSEMNVSTLELGDSALYLCASRAVNTEAFFGQGTRLTVV.

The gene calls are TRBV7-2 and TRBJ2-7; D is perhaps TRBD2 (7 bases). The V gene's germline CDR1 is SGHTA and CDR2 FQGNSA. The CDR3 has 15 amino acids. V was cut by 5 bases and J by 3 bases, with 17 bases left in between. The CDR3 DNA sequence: TGTGCCAGCAGCCCAAATCCGGGGGGCCGCTACGAGCAGTACTTC. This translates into CASSPNPGGRYEQYF.

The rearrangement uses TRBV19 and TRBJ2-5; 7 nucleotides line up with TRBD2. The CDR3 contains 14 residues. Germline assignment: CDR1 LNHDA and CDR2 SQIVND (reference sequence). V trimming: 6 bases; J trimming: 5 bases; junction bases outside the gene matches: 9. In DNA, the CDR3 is TGTGCCAGTAGGGTAACGGGGGGAGGGGAGACCCAGTACTTC. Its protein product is CASRVTGGGETQYF.

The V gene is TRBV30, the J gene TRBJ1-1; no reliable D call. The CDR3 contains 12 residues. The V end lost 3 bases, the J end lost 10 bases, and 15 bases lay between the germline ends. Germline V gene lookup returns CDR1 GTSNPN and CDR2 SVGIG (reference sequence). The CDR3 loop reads CAWRQLGPGAFF. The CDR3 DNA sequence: TGTGCCTGGAGGCAATTGGGTCCGGGAGCTTTCTTT.

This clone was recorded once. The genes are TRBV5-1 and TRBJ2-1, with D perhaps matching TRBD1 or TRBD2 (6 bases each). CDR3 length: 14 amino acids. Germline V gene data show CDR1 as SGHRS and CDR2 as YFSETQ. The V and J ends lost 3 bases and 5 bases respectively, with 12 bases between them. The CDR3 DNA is TGCGCCAGCAGCTACCGGGGGCCGGACAATGAGCAGTTCTTC. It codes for CASSYRGPDNEQFF.

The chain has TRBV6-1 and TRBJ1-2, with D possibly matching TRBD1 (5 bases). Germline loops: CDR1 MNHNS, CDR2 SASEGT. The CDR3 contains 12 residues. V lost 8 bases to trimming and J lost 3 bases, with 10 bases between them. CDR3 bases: TGTGCCAGCCGAGGGGACTACTATGGCTACACCTTC. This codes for CASRGDYYGYTF.

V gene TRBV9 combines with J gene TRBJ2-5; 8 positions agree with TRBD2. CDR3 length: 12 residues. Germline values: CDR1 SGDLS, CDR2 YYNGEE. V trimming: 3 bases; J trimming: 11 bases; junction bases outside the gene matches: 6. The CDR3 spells CASSAGLDLQYF. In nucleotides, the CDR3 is TGTGCCAGCAGCGCGGGACTAGATCTACAGTACTTC.

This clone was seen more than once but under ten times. The chain's CDR3 is CATKYRDSQTGELFF. As DNA, the CDR3 is TGTGCCACTAAATACCGGGACAGCCAAACCGGGGAGCTGTTTTTT. The chain joins TRBV7-9 to TRBJ2-2; 7 bases match TRBD1. Germline values: CDR1 SEHNR, CDR2 FQNEAQ (reference sequence). V was clipped by 10 bases and J by 5 bases; unmatched bases: 13. The CDR3 is 15 residues long.

The CDR3 bases are TGTGCCACCCTCAAAGAAGCGAACACCGGGGAGCTGTTTTTT. Residues: CATLKEANTGELFF. The rearrangement uses TRBV6-1 and TRBJ2-2; D remains unclear. The germline CDR1 and CDR2 sequences are MNHNS and SASEGT. The CDR3 totals 14 residues. Trimming removed 10 bases at V and 0 bases at J, with 12 bases between.

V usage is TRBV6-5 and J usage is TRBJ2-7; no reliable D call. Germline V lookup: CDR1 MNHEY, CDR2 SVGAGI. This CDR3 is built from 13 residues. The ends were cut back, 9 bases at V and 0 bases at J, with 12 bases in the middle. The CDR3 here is CASIPAISYEQYV. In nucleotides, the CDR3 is TGTGCCAGTATTCCAGCCATCTCCTACGAGCAGTACGTC.

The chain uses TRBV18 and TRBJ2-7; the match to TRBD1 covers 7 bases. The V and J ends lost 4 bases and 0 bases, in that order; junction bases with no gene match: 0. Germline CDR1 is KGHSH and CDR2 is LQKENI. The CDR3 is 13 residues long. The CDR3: CASSRDSSYEQYV. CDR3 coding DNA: TGTGCCAGCTCACGGGACAGCTCCTACGAGCAGTACGTC.

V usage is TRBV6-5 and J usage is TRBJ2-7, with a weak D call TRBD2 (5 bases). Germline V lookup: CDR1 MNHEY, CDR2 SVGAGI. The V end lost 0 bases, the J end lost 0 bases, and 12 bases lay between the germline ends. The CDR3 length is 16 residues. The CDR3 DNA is TGTGCCAGCAGTTACTCGATTAACGGGGACTCCTACGAGCAGTACTTC. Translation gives CASSYSINGDSYEQYF.

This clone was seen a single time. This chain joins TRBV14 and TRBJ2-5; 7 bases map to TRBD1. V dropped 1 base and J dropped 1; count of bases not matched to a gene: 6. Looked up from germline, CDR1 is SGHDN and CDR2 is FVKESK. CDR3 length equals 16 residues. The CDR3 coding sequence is TGTGCCAGCAGCCAAGGACAGGGATTGGGCCAAGAGACCCAGTACTTC. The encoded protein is CASSQGQGLGQETQYF.

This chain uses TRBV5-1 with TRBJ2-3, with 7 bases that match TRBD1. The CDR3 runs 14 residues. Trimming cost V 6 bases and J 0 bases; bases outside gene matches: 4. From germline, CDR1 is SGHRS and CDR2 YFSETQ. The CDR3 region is CASTLTGSTDTQYF. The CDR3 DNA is TGCGCCAGCACCCTGACAGGGAGCACAGATACGCAGTATTTT.

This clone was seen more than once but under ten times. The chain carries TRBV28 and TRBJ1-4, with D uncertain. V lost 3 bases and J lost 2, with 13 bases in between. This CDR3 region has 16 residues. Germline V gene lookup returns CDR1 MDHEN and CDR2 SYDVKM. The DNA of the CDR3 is TGTGCCAGCAGTTTCTTCTTAGGGTCCACTAATGAAAAACTGTTTTTT. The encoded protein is CASSFFLGSTNEKLFF.